This T cell receptor beta chain stems from a study of HIV-infected children after antiretroviral therapy interruption (dated by TCRdb to between 2017 and 2020). General notes on the study: The study included eight children, four on planned treatment interruption and four on continuous treatment, and all eight had a CD4+ count above 500 and a viral load below 50 copies/ml. The interruption group had a median age of roughly 8.9 years, and the continuous treatment group had a median age of approximately 8 years. Most participating children had recorded exposure to EBV and CMV. Samples from the interruption arm were taken at week 0, at week 12, at the end of interruption (week 24 or 48), and about 3 years after the study ended. In the continuous-treatment arm, samples from corresponding weeks 0, 48 and 150 were analyzed. TCR repertoires were compared between children on planned treatment interruption and children on continuous antiretroviral treatment, alongside thymic output measurements. Overall study outcomes, separate from this receptor: The small number of patients is a limitation of the study, so the data should be interpreted with caution. The naive CD4+ Gini coefficient rose by the end of treatment interruption, suggesting clonal expansion, and returned to baseline by 3 years. In naive CD4+ repertoires of PTI patients, CDR3 sharing between time points fell after interruption began; many sequences were shared between end of interruption and 3 years later. Sorted CD45RA+ naive cells might include minor non-naive CD45RA+ populations such as EMRA or stem memory cells.

As to this clonotype: Its recognized antigen is unknown. No much larger clonotype is one base removed from it; base qualities were not supplied.

What this sample's treatment or condition label stands for: PENTA 11 planned treatment interruption arm or continuous ART arm. Children from the United Kingdom aged 2 to 15 years who had been given at least three-drug ART for at least 24 weeks were enrolled as participants. The study required cryopreserved PBMCs containing at least 5 million viable cells, and a few candidate patients were excluded because of low viable PBMC yield. Using a FACSAria III cell sorter, naive CD4+ CD45RA+ CD45RO- T cells were FACS-sorted out of thawed PBMCs. The sorted cells were fixed, and RNA was then extracted with the RNeasy FFPE kit and afterward with the RNeasy Micro kit. Library method: 3' RACE. To correct PCR amplification bias, TCR libraries were generated from RNA with a 3' RACE protocol that used unique molecular identifiers. As many as 12 amplicon libraries were pooled and then sequenced on an Illumina MiSeq using v2 2x250 paired-end chemistry. Regarding the original processing steps: Reads were processed with Decombinator for assignment of V and J genes and CDR3, and barcode-based correction of errors and PCR bias was applied. Before Gini coefficients were calculated with the R ineq package, the repertoires were subsampled to the same depth. GLIPH, Hamming distance and a shared triplet metric were used to assess CDR3 similarity. TCRdb reprocessed the public reads (quality trimming at Q25 with fastp, clone calling with MiXCR) and kept in-frame beta chains. Under each unique CDR3 protein, matching rows form one entry showing the most common genes and DNA. These V and J calls rely on TCRdb rather than the paper's analysis. For this sample the table gives more than 85,000 distinct CDR3 sequences, of which 6% to 8.5% were detected only once. Roughly 1.1% of the sample is in the top ten clones.

The cysteine opens and the phenylalanine closes a CDR3 of 15 amino acids. The CDR3 DNA has 45 bases and is translated from base 1. After removal of 5 bases from V and 5 bases from J, the junction retains 10 bases not matched to a gene. The chain employs TRBV12-3 or TRBV12-4 and TRBJ1-1; TRBD1 aligns with 8 central bases. This specimen consisted of CD45RA+ CD4+ T cells from PBMCs, pooled from several time points, obtained from a donor given antiretroviral therapy, either interrupted or continuous. This sample's cell subset or site label indicates: naive CD4+ CD45RA+ CD45RO- T cells. The clonotype was recovered from a pool of human donors with HIV. The CDR3 reads CASSHPQGALTEAFF. DNA sequence: TGTGCCAGCAGTCACCCTCAGGGGGCGCTGACTGAAGCTTTCTTT.